This TCR beta chain was obtained from a study of radiotherapy plus CTLA-4 blockade in lung cancer. Trimming took 4 bases from V and 6 from J; bases not matched to a gene: 14. Germline V gives CDR1 SGHTA, CDR2 FQGNSA. The CDR3 has 16 amino acids. Study results and limitations: Once radiotherapy plus ipilimumab had been given, TCR clones derived from tumor expanded in blood.

A word on this clone: What it binds is unknown.

The data were produced by immunoSEQ multiplex PCR, yet TCRdb's version contains in-frame clones alone and is incomplete. The table has 80,000 or so clones, around 79% seen once. The TCR originated in a human donor with non-small cell lung cancer who had a partial response to radiotherapy plus ipilimumab. Some clones in this sample may be carry-over from other donors' samples. V and J are TRBV7-2 and TRBJ2-7; the match to TRBD1 covers 8 bases. The sequenced sample was peripheral blood, obtained from a patient treated with radiotherapy plus ipilimumab. The CDR3 here is CASSSPAGQVSGEQYF. The CDR3 bases are TGTGCCAGCAGCTCCCCCGCGGGACAGGTTTCGGGCGAGCAGTACTTC. The full variable domain, its missing parts supplied by reference TRBV7-2 and TRBJ2-7, is GAGVSQSPSNKVTEKGKDVELRCDPISGHTALYWYRQSLGQGLEFLIYFQGNSAPDKSGLPSDRFSAERTGGSVSTLTIQRTQQEDSAVYLCASSSPAGQVSGEQYFGPGTRLTVT.